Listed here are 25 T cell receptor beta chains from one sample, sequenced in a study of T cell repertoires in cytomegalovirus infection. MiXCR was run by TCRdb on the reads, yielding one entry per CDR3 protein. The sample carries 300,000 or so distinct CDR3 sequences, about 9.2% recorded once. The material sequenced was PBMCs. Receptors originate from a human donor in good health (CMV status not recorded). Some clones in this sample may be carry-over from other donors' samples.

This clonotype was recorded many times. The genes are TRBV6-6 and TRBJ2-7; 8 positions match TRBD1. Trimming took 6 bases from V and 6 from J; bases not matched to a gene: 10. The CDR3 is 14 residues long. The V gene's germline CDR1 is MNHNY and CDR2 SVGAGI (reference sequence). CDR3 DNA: TGTGCCAGCAGCCCCGGACAGGGAAGGATCGAGCAGTACTTC. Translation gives CASSPGQGRIEQYF.

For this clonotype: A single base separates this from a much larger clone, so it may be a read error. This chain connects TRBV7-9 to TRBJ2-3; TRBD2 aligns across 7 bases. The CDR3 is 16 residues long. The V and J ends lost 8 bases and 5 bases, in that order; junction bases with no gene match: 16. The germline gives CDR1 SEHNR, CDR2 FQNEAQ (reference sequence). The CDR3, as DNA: TGTGCCAGCTCCTCGGGCCAGCGGGGACCTATAGATACGCAGTATTTT. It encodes CASSSGQRGPIDTQYF.

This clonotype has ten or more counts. The CDR3 here is CGWTGSTDTQYF. For the CDR3, the DNA is TGCGGGTGGACAGGGAGCACAGATACGCAGTATTTT. V usage is TRBV20-1 and J usage is TRBJ2-3; 8 bases align to TRBD1. In germline, CDR1 is DFQATT, CDR2 SNEGSKA (reference sequence). The CDR3 spans 12 residues.

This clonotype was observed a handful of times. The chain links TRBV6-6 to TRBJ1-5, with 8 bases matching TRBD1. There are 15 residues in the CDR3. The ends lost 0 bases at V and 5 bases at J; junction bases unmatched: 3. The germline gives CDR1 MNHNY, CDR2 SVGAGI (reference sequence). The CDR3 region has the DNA TGTGCCAGCAGTTACTCTAAGGACAGGGATCAGCCCCAGCATTTT. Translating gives CASSYSKDRDQPQHF.

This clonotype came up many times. As DNA, the CDR3 is TGTGCCGCCGGGACCAGGGGGACCGGGGAGCTGTTTTTT. This gives the protein CAAGTRGTGELFF. This chain joins TRBV2 and TRBJ2-2; 7 nucleotides align to TRBD1. The CDR3 consists of 13 residues. Germline values: CDR1 SNHLY, CDR2 FYNNEI. The J segment lost 5 bases and the V segment lost 11 bases, leaving 8 bases of the junction unmatched.

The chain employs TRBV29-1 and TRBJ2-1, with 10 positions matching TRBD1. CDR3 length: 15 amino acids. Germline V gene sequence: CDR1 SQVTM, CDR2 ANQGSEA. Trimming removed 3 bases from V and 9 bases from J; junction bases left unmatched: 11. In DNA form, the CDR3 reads TGCAGCGTTGAGGTTGACAGGGGGCTGAGGGTTGAGCAGTTCTTC. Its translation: CSVEVDRGLRVEQFF.

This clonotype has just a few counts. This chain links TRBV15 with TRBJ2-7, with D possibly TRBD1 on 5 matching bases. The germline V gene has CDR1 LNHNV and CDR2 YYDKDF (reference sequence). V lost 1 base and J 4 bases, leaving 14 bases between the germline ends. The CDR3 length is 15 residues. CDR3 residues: CATSRVRDRNYEQYF. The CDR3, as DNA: TGTGCCACCAGCAGAGTTAGAGACAGAAATTACGAGCAGTACTTC. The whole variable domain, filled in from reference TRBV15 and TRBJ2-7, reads DAMVIQNPRYQVTQFGKPVTLSCSQTLNHNVMYWYQQKSSQAPKLLFHYYDKDFNNEADTPDNFQSRRPNTSFCFLDIRSPGLGDTAMYLCATSRVRDRNYEQYFGPGTRLTVT.

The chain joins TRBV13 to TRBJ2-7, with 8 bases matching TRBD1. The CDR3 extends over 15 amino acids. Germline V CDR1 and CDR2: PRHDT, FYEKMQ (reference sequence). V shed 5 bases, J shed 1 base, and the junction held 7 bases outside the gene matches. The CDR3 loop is CASSMLTGGSYEQYF. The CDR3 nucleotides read TGTGCCAGCAGCATGCTCACAGGGGGTTCCTACGAGCAGTACTTC.

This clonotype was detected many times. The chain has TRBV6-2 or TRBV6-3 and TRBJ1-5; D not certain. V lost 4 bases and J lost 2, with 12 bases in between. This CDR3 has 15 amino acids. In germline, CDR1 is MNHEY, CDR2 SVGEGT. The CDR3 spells CASSSQGRGNQPQHF. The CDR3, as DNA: TGTGCCAGCAGTTCTCAAGGGAGGGGCAATCAGCCCCAGCATTTT.

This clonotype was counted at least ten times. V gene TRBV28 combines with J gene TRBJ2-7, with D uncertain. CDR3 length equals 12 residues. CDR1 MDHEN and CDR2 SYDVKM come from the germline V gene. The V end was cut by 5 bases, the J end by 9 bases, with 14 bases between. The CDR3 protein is CASSQNSVGQYF. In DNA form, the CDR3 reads TGTGCCAGCAGTCAGAACTCCGTCGGGCAGTACTTC.

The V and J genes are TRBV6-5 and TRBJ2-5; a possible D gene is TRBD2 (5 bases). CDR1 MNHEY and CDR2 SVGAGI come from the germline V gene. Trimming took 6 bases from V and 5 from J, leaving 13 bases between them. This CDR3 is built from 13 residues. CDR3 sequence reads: CASSRPGKETQYF. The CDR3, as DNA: TGTGCCAGCAGCCGCCCCGGGAAGGAGACCCAGTACTTC.

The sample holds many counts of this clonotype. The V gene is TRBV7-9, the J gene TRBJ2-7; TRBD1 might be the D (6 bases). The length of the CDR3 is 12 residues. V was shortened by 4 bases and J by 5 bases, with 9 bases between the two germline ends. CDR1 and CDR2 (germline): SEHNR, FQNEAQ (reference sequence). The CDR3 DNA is TGTGCCAGCAGCTCAGGGGCGCACGAGCAGTACTTC. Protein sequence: CASSSGAHEQYF.

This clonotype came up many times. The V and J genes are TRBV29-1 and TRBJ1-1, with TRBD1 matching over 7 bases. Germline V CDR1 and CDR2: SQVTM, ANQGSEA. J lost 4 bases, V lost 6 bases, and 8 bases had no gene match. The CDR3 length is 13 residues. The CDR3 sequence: CSVIKTGSTEAFF. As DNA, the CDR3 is TGCAGCGTGATAAAGACAGGGAGCACTGAAGCTTTCTTT.

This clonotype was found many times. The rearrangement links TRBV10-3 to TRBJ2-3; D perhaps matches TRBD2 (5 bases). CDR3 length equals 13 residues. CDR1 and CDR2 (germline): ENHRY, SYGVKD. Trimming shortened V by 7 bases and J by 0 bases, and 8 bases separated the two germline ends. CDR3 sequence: CAIKDSSTDTQYF. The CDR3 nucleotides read TGTGCCATCAAGGACTCTAGCACAGATACGCAGTATTTT.

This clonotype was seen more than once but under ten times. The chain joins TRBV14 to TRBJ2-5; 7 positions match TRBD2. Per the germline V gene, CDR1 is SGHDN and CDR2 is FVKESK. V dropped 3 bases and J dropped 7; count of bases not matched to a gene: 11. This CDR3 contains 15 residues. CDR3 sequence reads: CASSHPGHGGRTQYF. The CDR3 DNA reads TGTGCCAGCAGCCACCCTGGACATGGCGGGAGGACCCAGTACTTC.

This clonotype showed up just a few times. Here the CDR3 reads CASSQDRNSGNTIYF. Here the CDR3 DNA reads TGTGCCAGCAGCCAAGACAGGAACTCTGGAAACACCATATATTTT. This chain uses TRBV14 with TRBJ1-3; D remains ambiguous. CDR3 length: 15 amino acids. Per germline, CDR1 SGHDN and CDR2 FVKESK. Trimming left V 0 bases short and J 0 bases short, with 6 bases between.

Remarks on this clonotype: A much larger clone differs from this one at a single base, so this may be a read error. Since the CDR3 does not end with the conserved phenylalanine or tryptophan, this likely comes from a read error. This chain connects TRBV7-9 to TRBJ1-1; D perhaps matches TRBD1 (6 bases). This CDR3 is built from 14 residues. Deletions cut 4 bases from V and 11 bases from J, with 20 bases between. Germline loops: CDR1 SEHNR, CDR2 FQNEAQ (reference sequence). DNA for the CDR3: TGTGCCAGCAGCTCCGCCTCAGGGCCAGGGGCGGCTTTCATT. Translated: CASSSASGPGAAFI.

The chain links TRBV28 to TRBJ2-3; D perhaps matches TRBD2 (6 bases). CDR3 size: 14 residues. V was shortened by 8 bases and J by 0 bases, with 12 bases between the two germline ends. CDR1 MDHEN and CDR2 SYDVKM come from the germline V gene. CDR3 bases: TGTGCCAGCGCTCCGGGGGACAGCACAGATACGCAGTATTTT. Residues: CASAPGDSTDTQYF.

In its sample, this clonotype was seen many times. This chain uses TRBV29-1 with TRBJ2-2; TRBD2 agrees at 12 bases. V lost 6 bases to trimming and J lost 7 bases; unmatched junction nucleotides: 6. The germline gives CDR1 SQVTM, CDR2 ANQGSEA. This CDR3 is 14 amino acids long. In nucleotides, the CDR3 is TGCAGCGTCTCTAGCGGGGGGGCCCTCGGGGAGCTGTTTTTT. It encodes CSVSSGGALGELFF.

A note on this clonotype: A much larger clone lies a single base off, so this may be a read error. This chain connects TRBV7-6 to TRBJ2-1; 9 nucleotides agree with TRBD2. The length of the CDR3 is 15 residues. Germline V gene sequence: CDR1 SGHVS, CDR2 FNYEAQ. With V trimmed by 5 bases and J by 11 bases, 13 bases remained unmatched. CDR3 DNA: TGTGCCAGCAGCGCAGAGAGCGGGGGGCCCAGTAAGCAGTTCTTC. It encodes CASSAESGGPSKQFF.

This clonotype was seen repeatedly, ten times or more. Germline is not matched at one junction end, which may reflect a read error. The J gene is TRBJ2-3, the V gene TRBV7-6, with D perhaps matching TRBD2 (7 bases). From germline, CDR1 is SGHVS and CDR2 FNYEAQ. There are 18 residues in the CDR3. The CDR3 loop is CASSCGPGGPYPTDTQCF. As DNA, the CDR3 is TGTGCCAGCAGCTGCGGTCCCGGGGGGCCCTACCCCACAGATACGCAGTGTTTT. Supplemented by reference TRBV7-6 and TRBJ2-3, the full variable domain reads GAGVSQSPRYKVTKRGQDVALRCDPISGHVSLYWYRQALGQGPEFLTYFNYEAQQDKSGLPNDRFSAERPEGSISTLTIQRTEQRDSAMYRCASSCGPGGPYPTDTQCFGPGTRLTVL.

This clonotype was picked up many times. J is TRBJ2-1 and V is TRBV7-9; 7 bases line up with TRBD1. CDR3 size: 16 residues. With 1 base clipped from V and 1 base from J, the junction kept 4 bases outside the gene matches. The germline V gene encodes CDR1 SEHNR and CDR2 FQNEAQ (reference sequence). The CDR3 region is CASSLEGARSYNEQFF. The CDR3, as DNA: TGTGCCAGCAGCTTAGAGGGGGCTCGGTCCTACAATGAGCAGTTCTTC.

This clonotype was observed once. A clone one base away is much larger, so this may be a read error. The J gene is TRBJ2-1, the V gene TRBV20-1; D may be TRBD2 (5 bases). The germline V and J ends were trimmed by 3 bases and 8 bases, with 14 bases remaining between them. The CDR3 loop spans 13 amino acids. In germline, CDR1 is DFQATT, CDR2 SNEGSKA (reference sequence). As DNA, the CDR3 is TGCAGTGCTAGGGACTTGACCACCTATGAGCAGTTCTTC. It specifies CSARDLTTYEQFF.

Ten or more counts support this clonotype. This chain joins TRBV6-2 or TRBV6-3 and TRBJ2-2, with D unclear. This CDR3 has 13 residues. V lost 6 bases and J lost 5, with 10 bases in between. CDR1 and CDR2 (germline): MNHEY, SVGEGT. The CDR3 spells CASSDLETGELFF. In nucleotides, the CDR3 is TGTGCCAGCAGCGACTTGGAGACCGGGGAGCTGTTTTTT.

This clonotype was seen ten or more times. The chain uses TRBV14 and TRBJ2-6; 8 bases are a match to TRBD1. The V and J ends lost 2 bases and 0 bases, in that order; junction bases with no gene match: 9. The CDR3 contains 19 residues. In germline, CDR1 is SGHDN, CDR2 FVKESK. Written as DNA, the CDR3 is TGTGCCAGCAGCCAATCAGTAGGGACAGGTCACTCTGGGGCCAACGTCCTGACTTTC. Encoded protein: CASSQSVGTGHSGANVLTF.